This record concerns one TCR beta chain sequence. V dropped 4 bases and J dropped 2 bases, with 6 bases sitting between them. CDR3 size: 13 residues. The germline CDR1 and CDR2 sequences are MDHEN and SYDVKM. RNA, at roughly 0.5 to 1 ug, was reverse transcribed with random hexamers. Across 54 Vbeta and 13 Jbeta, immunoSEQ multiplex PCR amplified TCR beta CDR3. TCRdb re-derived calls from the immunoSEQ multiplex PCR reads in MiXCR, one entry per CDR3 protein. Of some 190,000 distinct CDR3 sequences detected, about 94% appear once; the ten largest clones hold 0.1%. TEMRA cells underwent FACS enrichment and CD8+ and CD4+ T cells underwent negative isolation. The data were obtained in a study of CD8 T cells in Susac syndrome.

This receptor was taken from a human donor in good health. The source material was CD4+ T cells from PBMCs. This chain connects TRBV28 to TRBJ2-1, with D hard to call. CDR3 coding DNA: TGTGCCAGCAGTTCTCCTACCTACAATGAGCAGTTCTTC. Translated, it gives CASSSPTYNEQFF.